Shown below are 22 T cell receptor beta chains from a single sample sequenced in a study of shared clonotypes between healthy human individuals. Profiled with immunoSEQ multiplex PCR; TCRdb holds only in-frame clones, not every one. The sample has roughly 2.2 million clones; 80% to 95% are singletons. Input material: naive CD4+ T cells from PBMCs. Subset meaning: CD45RA+ positively selected. Receptors originate from a man aged 18 to 30 in good health. Some clones in this sample may be carry-over from other donors' samples.

The chain couples TRBV5-4 to TRBJ2-5; D perhaps matches TRBD1 (5 bases). This CDR3 contains 14 residues. V dropped 3 bases and J dropped 5 bases, with 14 bases sitting between them. CDR1 and CDR2 (germline): SGHNT, YYREEE (reference sequence). CDR3 sequence (DNA): TGTGCCAGCAGCTCCAGCAGGGTGGGGGAGACCCAGTACTTC. Translated, it gives CASSSSRVGETQYF.

The chain has TRBV29-1 and TRBJ2-1; D unresolved. The CDR3 has 12 amino acids. Trimming left V 5 bases short and J 6 bases short, with 11 bases between. Germline assignment: CDR1 SQVTM and CDR2 ANQGSEA. The CDR3 coding sequence is TGCAGCGTTCCGGAACAGCGCAATGAGCAGTTCTTC. Amino acids: CSVPEQRNEQFF.

Only one count was recorded for this clone. This chain uses TRBV7-3 with TRBJ2-1; 8 positions match TRBD2. The length of the CDR3 is 12 residues. The trim removed 5 bases at V and 10 bases at J, leaving 4 bases unmatched. The germline gives CDR1 SGHTA, CDR2 FQGTGA. The CDR3 sequence is CASSPGTREQFF. The DNA for the CDR3 is TGTGCCAGCAGCCCCGGGACTAGGGAGCAGTTCTTC.

The genes are TRBV7-2 and TRBJ2-7; no clear D. The CDR3 consists of 13 residues. The V end was cut by 8 bases, the J end by 0 bases, with 11 bases between. CDR1 is SGHTA and CDR2 is FQGNSA in the germline V gene. CDR3 residues: CASSDSISYEQYF. DNA of the CDR3: TGTGCCAGCTCTGACTCGATCTCCTACGAGCAGTACTTC.

V is TRBV28 and J is TRBJ2-7, with D possibly being TRBD2 (7 bases). There are 13 residues in the CDR3. Trimming shortened V by 8 bases and J by 4 bases, and 15 bases separated the two germline ends. From germline, CDR1 is MDHEN and CDR2 SYDVKM. CDR3 residues: CASLAGAGYEQYF. CDR3 bases: TGTGCCAGCCTTGCGGGGGCAGGGTACGAGCAGTACTTC.

V usage is TRBV2 and J usage is TRBJ2-2; 10 bases fit TRBD2. V dropped 7 bases and J dropped 1; count of bases not matched to a gene: 6. CDR1 and CDR2 from the germline V gene are SNHLY and FYNNEI. The CDR3 runs to 16 residues. This chain's CDR3 is CASKYRTSGNTGELFF. The DNA for the CDR3 is TGTGCCAGCAAATATAGGACTAGCGGGAACACCGGGGAGCTGTTTTTT. Variable domain in full (rest from reference TRBV2 and TRBJ2-2): EPEVTQTPSHQVTQMGQEVILRCVPISNHLYFYWYRQILGQKVEFLVSFYNNEISEKSEIFDDQFSVERPDGSNFTLKIRSTKLEDSAMYFCASKYRTSGNTGELFFGEGSRLTVL.

The chain combines TRBV30 with TRBJ2-1, with TRBD1 as a possible D gene (5 bases). Trimming stripped 3 bases from V and 5 bases from J, with 26 bases between. The CDR3 totals 18 residues. CDR1 GTSNPN and CDR2 SVGIG come from the germline V gene (reference sequence). The CDR3 region is CAWRSNRFGVGVNNEQFF. Here the CDR3 DNA reads TGTGCCTGGAGGTCCAACAGGTTTGGGGTTGGAGTCAACAATGAGCAGTTCTTC.

The CDR3 is CASSPTLDTQYF. The CDR3 bases are TGTGCCAGCAGCCCGACGTTGGATACGCAGTATTTT. This sequence joins TRBV11-2 and TRBJ2-3; D gene uncertain. This CDR3 region has 12 residues. Germline CDR1 SGHAT, CDR2 FQNNGV. Deletions cut 5 bases from V and 6 bases from J, with 9 bases between.

The chain joins TRBV5-1 to TRBJ2-3; TRBD2 is a possible D gene (6 bases). Per germline, CDR1 SGHRS and CDR2 YFSETQ. The CDR3 is made up of 16 amino acids. Trimming removed 5 bases from V and 3 bases from J, with 19 bases in between. CDR3 nucleotides: TGCGCCAGCAGGTTCGATGCGGCCGGGGGTACAGATACGCAGTATTTT. Amino acid sequence: CASRFDAAGGTDTQYF.

The chain joins TRBV18 to TRBJ1-3, with D possibly TRBD1 on 5 matching bases. Germline V gene data show CDR1 as KGHSH and CDR2 as LQKENI. This CDR3 is built from 16 residues. Trimming cost V 4 bases and J 0 bases, with 13 bases left between them. The CDR3 protein is CASSLRDFSSGNTIYF. CDR3 DNA sequence: TGTGCCAGCTCACTACGGGACTTCAGCTCTGGAAACACCATATATTTT.

The rearrangement links TRBV6-5 to TRBJ2-2; TRBD1 matches at 8 bases. Germline V gene data show CDR1 as MNHEY and CDR2 as SVGAGI. Trimming at V came to 6 bases and at J to 4 bases, leaving 7 bases not matched to a gene. The CDR3 covers 15 residues. CDR3 region: CASRRPGQVTGELFF. CDR3 bases: TGTGCCAGCAGGAGACCGGGACAGGTCACCGGGGAGCTGTTTTTT.

The chain employs TRBV28 and TRBJ1-3, with a tentative D call TRBD1 (6 bases). Germline loops: CDR1 MDHEN, CDR2 SYDVKM. The CDR3 covers 14 residues. The V end was cut by 3 bases, the J end by 3 bases, with 9 bases between. In DNA form, the CDR3 reads TGTGCCAGCAGTTTTGTAGGGGGTGGAAACACCATATATTTT. It specifies CASSFVGGGNTIYF.

As regards this clone: An end of the junction differs from the germline gene, which may be a read error. The chain is built from TRBV4-3 and TRBJ2-5, with D perhaps being TRBD1 or TRBD2 (6 bases each). The CDR3 runs 16 residues. Germline CDR1 reads LGHNA; CDR2 reads YSLEER. The CDR3, as DNA: TGCGCCAGCAGCCAAGATCGAGGACAGTTAGCGGAGATCCAGTACTTC. Its translation is CASSQDRGQLAEIQYF.

In DNA, the CDR3 is TGTGCCAGCAGCTTCCCGGGTCACGACTACGAGCAGTACTTC. Translating gives CASSFPGHDYEQYF. The J gene is TRBJ2-7, the V gene TRBV7-2, with unresolved D. Per the germline V gene, CDR1 is SGHTA and CDR2 is FQGNSA. The CDR3 length is 14 residues. V lost 3 bases and J lost 3, with 12 bases in between.

The chain recombines TRBV5-4 with TRBJ2-7; TRBD1 matches at 8 bases. This CDR3 is 13 amino acids long. With V trimmed by 4 bases and J by 9 bases, 9 bases remained unmatched. The germline V gene encodes CDR1 SGHNT and CDR2 YYREEE (reference sequence). CDR3 loop: CASSVRDRKGQYF. As DNA, the CDR3 is TGTGCCAGCAGCGTCCGGGACAGGAAAGGGCAGTACTTC.

To note about this clone: Other DNA sequences in the sample encode the same CDR3. This sequence joins TRBV7-2 and TRBJ2-7; 8 bases are a match to TRBD1. The CDR3 extends over 14 amino acids. V shed 5 bases, J shed 2 bases, and the junction held 5 bases outside the gene matches. The germline V gene encodes CDR1 SGHTA and CDR2 FQGNSA. CDR3 sequence (DNA): TGTGCCAGCAGCCCCGACAGGGGACCCTACGAGCAGTACTTC. Translating gives CASSPDRGPYEQYF.

This sequence joins TRBV5-1 and TRBJ1-4, with TRBD1 as a possible D gene (5 bases). V was trimmed by 2 bases and J by 7 bases, leaving 12 bases between them. Germline CDR1 SGHRS, CDR2 YFSETQ. The CDR3 covers 14 residues. DNA of the CDR3: TGCGCCAGCAGCTTTAGGGGTATGGGTGAAAAACTGTTTTTT. Translation: CASSFRGMGEKLFF. Variable domain in full (rest from reference TRBV5-1 and TRBJ1-4): KAGVTQTPRYLIKTRGQQVTLSCSPISGHRSVSWYQQTPGQGLQFLFEYFSETQRNKGNFPGRFSGRQFSNSRSEMNVSTLELGDSALYLCASSFRGMGEKLFFGSGTQLSVL.

This rearrangement joins TRBV30 to TRBJ1-5; 8 nucleotides match TRBD1. The CDR3 is 13 amino acids. The V segment lost 5 bases and the J segment 6 bases; nucleotides outside the gene matches: 6. Germline V gene sequence: CDR1 GTSNPN, CDR2 SVGIG (reference sequence). Here the CDR3 reads CAWASDRGQPQHF. Written as DNA, the CDR3 is TGTGCCTGGGCTTCCGACAGGGGTCAGCCCCAGCATTTT.

J is TRBJ1-2 and V is TRBV2; maybe TRBD1 (6 bases). The germline V and J ends were trimmed by 6 bases and 3 bases, with 26 bases remaining between them. The CDR3 runs to 18 residues. CDR1 SNHLY and CDR2 FYNNEI come from the germline V gene. In nucleotides, the CDR3 is TGTGCCAGCAGGAGTGGACGAACAGCAGGGGAAGGATACTATGGCTACACCTTC. Its protein product is CASRSGRTAGEGYYGYTF. Combining the CDR3 with reference TRBV2 and TRBJ1-2 gives the whole variable domain EPEVTQTPSHQVTQMGQEVILRCVPISNHLYFYWYRQILGQKVEFLVSFYNNEISEKSEIFDDQFSVERPDGSNFTLKIRSTKLEDSAMYFCASRSGRTAGEGYYGYTFGSGTRLTVV.

This chain links TRBV28 with TRBJ2-3; a possible D gene is TRBD1 (5 bases). Between the trimmed V and J ends, which lost 1 base and 2 bases, there was a span of 7 bases. The CDR3 runs 14 residues. Germline loops: CDR1 MDHEN, CDR2 SYDVKM. The CDR3 protein is CASSLLQATDTQYF. In nucleotides, the CDR3 is TGTGCCAGCAGTTTATTACAGGCCACAGATACGCAGTATTTT.

This clone was picked up a small number of times. The V and J genes are TRBV7-2 and TRBJ1-5; D might be TRBD1 (5 bases). Trimming took off 10 bases at V and 3 bases at J, with 13 bases between the two ends. The CDR3 is 13 amino acids. Germline V CDR1 and CDR2: SGHTA, FQGNSA. The CDR3 reads CATSGGVNQPQHF. DNA for the CDR3: TGTGCCACCTCGGGAGGGGTCAATCAGCCCCAGCATTTT.

The chain has TRBV5-4 and TRBJ2-1; 13 bases are shared with TRBD2. After removal of 4 bases from V and 10 bases from J, the junction contained 8 bases not matched to a gene. The CDR3 length is 15 residues. Germline-derived CDR1 and CDR2 are SGHNT and YYREEE (reference sequence). The CDR3 bases are TGTGCCAGCAGCGCCCAGACTAGCGGGAGGACCGAGCAGTTCTTC. It codes for CASSAQTSGRTEQFF. Drawing the rest from reference TRBV5-4 and TRBJ2-1, the complete variable domain is ETGVTQSPTHLIKTRGQQVTLRCSSQSGHNTVSWYQQALGQGPQFIFQYYREEENGRGNFPPRFSGLQFPNYSSELNVNALELDDSALYLCASSAQTSGRTEQFFGPGTRLTVL.